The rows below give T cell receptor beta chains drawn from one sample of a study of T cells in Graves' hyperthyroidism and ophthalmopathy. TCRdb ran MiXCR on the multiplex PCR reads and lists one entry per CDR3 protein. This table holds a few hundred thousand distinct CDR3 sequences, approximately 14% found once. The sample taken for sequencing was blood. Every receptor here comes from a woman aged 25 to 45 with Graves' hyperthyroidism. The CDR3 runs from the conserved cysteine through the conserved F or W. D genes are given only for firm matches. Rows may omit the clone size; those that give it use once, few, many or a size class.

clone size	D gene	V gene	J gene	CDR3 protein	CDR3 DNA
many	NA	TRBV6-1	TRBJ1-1	CAIRTSSGSNTEAFF	TGTGCCATCAGGACATCAAGCGGGTCAAACACTGAAGCTTTCTTT
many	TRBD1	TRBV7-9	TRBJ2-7	CASSFSGTGGLEQYF	TGTGCCAGCAGCTTTTCGGGGACAGGGGGCCTCGAGCAGTACTTC
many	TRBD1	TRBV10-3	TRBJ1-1	CATKGQGAAVNTEAFF	TGTGCCACAAAGGGACAGGGGGCGGCTGTGAACACTGAAGCTTTCTTT
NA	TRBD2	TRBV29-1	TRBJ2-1	CSAILAGVTNEQFF	TGCAGCGCTATACTAGCGGGAGTTACCAATGAGCAGTTCTTC
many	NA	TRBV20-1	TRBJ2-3	CSAVGFADTQYF	TGCAGTGCAGTTGGGTTTGCAGATACGCAGTATTTT
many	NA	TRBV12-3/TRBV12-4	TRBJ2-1	CASSGTLYNEQFF	TGTGCCAGCAGTGGGACACTTTACAATGAGCAGTTCTTC
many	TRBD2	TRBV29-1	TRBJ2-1	CSVEDPWTSGSSNEQFF	TGCAGCGTTGAAGATCCTTGGACTAGCGGGAGTTCTAATGAGCAGTTCTTC
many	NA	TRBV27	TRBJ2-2	CASSKNTGELFF	TGTGCCAGCAGTAAGAACACCGGGGAGCTGTTTTTT
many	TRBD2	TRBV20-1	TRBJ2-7	CSALISGITYEQYF	TGCAGTGCTCTCATTAGCGGGATTACCTACGAGCAGTACTTC
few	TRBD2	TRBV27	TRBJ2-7	CASSLKRESGYEQYF	TGTGCCAGCAGTCTCAAGCGGGAGTCTGGCTACGAGCAGTACTTC
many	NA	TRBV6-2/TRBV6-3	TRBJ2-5	CASSFRPGETQYF	TGTGCCAGCAGTTTCCGACCGGGGGAGACCCAGTACTTC
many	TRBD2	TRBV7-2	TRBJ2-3	CASSPSGNKDTQYF	TGTGCCAGCAGCCCTAGCGGGAACAAAGATACGCAGTATTTT
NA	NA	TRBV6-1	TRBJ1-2	CASSEAGGGGYTF	TGTGCCAGCAGTGAAGCGGGGGGTGGTGGCTACACCTTC
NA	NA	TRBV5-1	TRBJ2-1	CASSFNSNSGSYNEQFF	TGCGCCAGCAGCTTCAACTCGAATAGCGGATCCTACAATGAGCAGTTCTTC
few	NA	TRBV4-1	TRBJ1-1	CASSRGASTEAFF	TGCGCCAGCAGTCGGGGGGCGAGCACTGAAGCTTTCTTT
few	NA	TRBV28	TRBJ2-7	CASIDSRSYEQYF	TGTGCCAGCATCGACAGCCGATCCTACGAGCAGTACTTC
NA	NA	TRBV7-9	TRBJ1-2	CASSRDTDNYGYTF	TGTGCCAGCAGCCGGGACACCGATAACTATGGCTACACCTTC
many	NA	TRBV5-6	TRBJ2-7	CASSLRSVPSYEQYF	TGTGCCAGCAGCTTACGGAGCGTTCCCTCCTACGAGCAGTACTTC
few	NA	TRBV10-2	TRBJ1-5	CASSAVGVSNQPQHF	TGCGCCAGCAGTGCGGTCGGGGTTAGCAATCAGCCCCAGCATTTT
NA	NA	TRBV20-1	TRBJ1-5	CSATIRGNQPQHF	TGCAGTGCCACCATCAGGGGCAATCAGCCCCAGCATTTT
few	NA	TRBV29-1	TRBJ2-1	CSAEESLDSDQFF	TGCAGCGCTGAAGAGTCTTTGGACAGTGATCAGTTCTTC
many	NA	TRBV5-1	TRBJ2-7	CASSTTAGVTYEQYF	TGCGCCAGCAGCACGACAGCCGGGGTCACCTACGAGCAGTACTTC
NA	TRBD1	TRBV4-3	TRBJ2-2	CASSLPHAGGSGELFF	TGCGCCAGCAGCCTCCCGCACGCAGGGGGCTCCGGGGAGCTGTTTTTT
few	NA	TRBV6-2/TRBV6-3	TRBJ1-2	CASSYGRVSGYTF	TGTGCCAGCAGTTACGGAAGGGTGAGCGGCTACACCTTC
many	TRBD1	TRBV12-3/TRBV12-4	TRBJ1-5	CASRAAGGEIRNQPQHF	TGTGCCAGCAGGGCGGCAGGGGGGGAGATACGCAATCAGCCCCAGCATTTT
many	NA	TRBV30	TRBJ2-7	CAWSVYGSPYEQYF	TGTGCCTGGAGTGTATATGGCAGTCCTTACGAGCAGTACTTC
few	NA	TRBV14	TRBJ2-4	CASSQGNSPIQYF	TGTGCCAGCAGCCAAGGGAACAGCCCCATTCAGTACTTC
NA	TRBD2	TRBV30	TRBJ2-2	CAWSVLGEGPGELFF	TGTGCCTGGAGTGTACTCGGGGAGGGCCCCGGGGAGCTGTTTTTT
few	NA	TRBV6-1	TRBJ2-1	CASSVDSHEQFF	TGTGCCAGCAGTGTCGACAGTCATGAGCAGTTCTTC
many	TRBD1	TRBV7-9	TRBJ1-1	CASSPNLGTGGTQAFF	TGTGCCAGCAGCCCCAACTTGGGGACAGGGGGGACCCAAGCTTTCTTT
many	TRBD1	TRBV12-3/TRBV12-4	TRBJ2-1	CASSFPGDRTYNEQFF	TGTGCCAGCAGTTTCCCCGGGGACAGAACCTACAATGAGCAGTTCTTC
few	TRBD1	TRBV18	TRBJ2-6	CASSRQGGGANVLTF	TGTGCCAGCTCAAGACAGGGGGGTGGGGCCAACGTCCTGACTTTC
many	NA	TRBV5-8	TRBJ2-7	CASSLLYYEQYF	TGTGCCAGCAGCTTGCTGTACTACGAGCAGTACTTC